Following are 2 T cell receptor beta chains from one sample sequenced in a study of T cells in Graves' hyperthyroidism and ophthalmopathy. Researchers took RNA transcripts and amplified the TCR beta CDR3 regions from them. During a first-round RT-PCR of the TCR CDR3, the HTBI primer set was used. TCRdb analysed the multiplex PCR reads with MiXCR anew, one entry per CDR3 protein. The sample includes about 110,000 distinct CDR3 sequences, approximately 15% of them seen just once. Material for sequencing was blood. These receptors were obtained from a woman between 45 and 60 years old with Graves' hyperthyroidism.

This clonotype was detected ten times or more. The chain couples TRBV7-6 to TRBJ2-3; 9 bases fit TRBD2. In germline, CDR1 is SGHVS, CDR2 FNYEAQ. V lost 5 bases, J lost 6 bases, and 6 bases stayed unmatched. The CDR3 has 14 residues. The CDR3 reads CASSRSGRRDTQYF. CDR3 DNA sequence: TGTGCCAGCAGCCGCAGCGGGAGGCGGGATACGCAGTATTTT.

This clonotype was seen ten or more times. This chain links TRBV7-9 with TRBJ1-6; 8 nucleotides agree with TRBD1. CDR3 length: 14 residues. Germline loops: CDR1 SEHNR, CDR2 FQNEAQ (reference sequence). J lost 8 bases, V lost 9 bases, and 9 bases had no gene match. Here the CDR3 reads CASSRTGSDSPLHF. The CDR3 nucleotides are TGTGCCAGTTCGAGGACAGGGAGCGATTCACCCCTCCACTTT.